Listed here are 29 T cell receptor beta chains from one sample, sequenced in a study of T cell responses to AZD1222 COVID-19 vaccine. Measured with immunoSEQ multiplex PCR; TCRdb has only the in-frame clones, and not every one. The repertoire includes about 200,000 clones, approximately 93% of them detected once, and less than 1.2% sits in the top ten. Material: peripheral blood, obtained 28 days after the second AZD1222 dose. The receptors were sampled from an adult who received the AZD1222 COVID-19 vaccine.

The chain uses TRBV12-3 or TRBV12-4 and TRBJ1-4; D call uncertain. V gave up 6 bases and J gave up 11 bases, with 16 bases separating them. This CDR3 contains 13 residues. CDR3: CASRTDAPDKLFF. The CDR3 DNA reads TGTGCCAGCAGGACGGACGCGCCGGATAAACTGTTTTTT.

The genes are TRBV18 and TRBJ2-6; D gene ambiguous. With 6 bases removed from V and 0 bases from J, the gap between germline ends came to 12 bases. CDR3 length: 16 residues. Germline loops: CDR1 KGHSH, CDR2 LQKENI. The CDR3 nucleotides are TGTGCCAGCTCCAGAGACCAGAGCTCTGGGGCCAACGTCCTGACTTTC. This encodes CASSRDQSSGANVLTF.

The chain joins TRBV6-5 to TRBJ2-1; D remains ambiguous. The CDR3 extends over 13 amino acids. The germline V gene has CDR1 MNHEY and CDR2 SVGAGI. Trimming removed 6 bases at V and 4 bases at J, with 10 bases between. The CDR3 here is CASSSTEYNEQFF. CDR3 DNA sequence: TGTGCCAGCAGCTCTACGGAATACAATGAGCAGTTCTTC.

This rearrangement joins TRBV7-3 to TRBJ2-3; maybe TRBD2 (6 bases). Germline V gene data show CDR1 as SGHTA and CDR2 as FQGTGA. V was trimmed by 4 bases and J by 5 bases, leaving 7 bases between them. The CDR3 is made up of 12 amino acids. CDR3 residues: CASSSGGDTQYF. The CDR3 DNA reads TGTGCCAGCAGCTCCGGGGGAGATACGCAGTATTTT.

The chain has TRBV6-2 or TRBV6-3 and TRBJ1-4; 9 nucleotides align to TRBD1. V shed 5 bases, J shed 10 bases, and the junction held 14 bases outside the gene matches. Germline V lookup: CDR1 MNHEY, CDR2 SVGEGT. CDR3 length: 16 residues. The chain's CDR3 is CASSGIQQGAQGKLFF. CDR3 nucleotide sequence: TGTGCCAGCAGTGGAATACAACAGGGGGCGCAAGGAAAACTGTTTTTT.

The J gene is TRBJ2-7, the V gene TRBV3-1 (or the pseudogene TRBV3-2); possibly TRBD1 or TRBD2 for D (6 bases each). CDR1 and CDR2 from the germline V gene are LGHDT and YNNKEL (reference sequence). V was shortened by 4 bases and J by 6 bases, with 19 bases between the two germline ends. The CDR3 contains 15 residues. CDR3 in amino acids: CASSPAGQGRREQYF. CDR3 coding DNA: TGTGCCAGCAGCCCGGCCGGCCAGGGGAGGCGCGAGCAGTACTTC.

This clone has just one count. The genes are TRBV3-1 (or the pseudogene TRBV3-2) and TRBJ1-6; D is unclear. Trimming removed 0 bases at V and 0 bases at J, with 15 bases between. The CDR3 runs to 19 residues. CDR1 and CDR2 from the germline V gene are LGHDT and YNNKEL (reference sequence). The CDR3 spells CASSQEVGALSSYNSPLHF. In DNA, the CDR3 is TGTGCCAGCAGCCAAGAAGTGGGTGCCCTGAGCTCCTATAATTCACCCCTCCACTTT.

The genes are TRBV27 and TRBJ2-2, with 8 bases matching TRBD2. V was clipped by 2 bases and J by 1 base; unmatched bases: 3. Germline V gene data show CDR1 as MNHEY and CDR2 as SMNVEV (reference sequence). The CDR3 is 16 amino acids. This CDR3 is CASSLAGGLNTGELFF. For the CDR3, the DNA is TGTGCCAGCAGTTTAGCGGGGGGCCTGAACACCGGGGAGCTGTTTTTT.

The rearrangement uses TRBV7-2 and TRBJ1-2; 11 bases are a match to TRBD1. Germline CDR1 SGHTA, CDR2 FQGNSA. Trimming removed 5 bases from V and 4 bases from J; junction bases left unmatched: 6. CDR3 size: 15 residues. CDR3 nucleotide sequence: TGTGCCAGCAGCAAAGGACAGGGGGCTGTCTATGGCTACACCTTC. It specifies CASSKGQGAVYGYTF.

The chain uses TRBV5-6 and TRBJ1-6; unclear D gene. CDR3 length: 15 residues. V lost 3 bases to trimming and J lost 4 bases, with 11 bases between them. The germline V gene encodes CDR1 SGHDT and CDR2 YYEEEE. The CDR3 loop reads CASSSGSGYNSPLHF. The CDR3 nucleotides read TGTGCCAGCAGCTCCGGATCCGGGTATAATTCACCCCTCCACTTT.

This clone has only a few counts. J is TRBJ1-1 and V is TRBV2; unclear D gene. Trimming stripped 6 bases from V and 1 base from J, with 9 bases between. The CDR3 has 13 amino acids. Germline V lookup: CDR1 SNHLY, CDR2 FYNNEI. CDR3 DNA sequence: TGTGCCAGCAGGAGGGAGGGGAACACTGAAGCTTTCTTT. Encoded protein: CASRREGNTEAFF. The whole variable domain, filled in from reference TRBV2 and TRBJ1-1, reads EPEVTQTPSHQVTQMGQEVILRCVPISNHLYFYWYRQILGQKVEFLVSFYNNEISEKSEIFDDQFSVERPDGSNFTLKIRSTKLEDSAMYFCASRREGNTEAFFGQGTRLTVV.

The chain carries TRBV6-6 and TRBJ1-2, with 8 bases identical to TRBD1. The length of the CDR3 is 15 residues. Trimming removed 6 bases from V and 8 bases from J; junction bases left unmatched: 14. The germline gives CDR1 MNHNY, CDR2 SVGAGI (reference sequence). The CDR3 reads CASSRGQVEEMGYTF. CDR3 in DNA: TGTGCCAGCAGCCGGGGACAGGTGGAAGAGATGGGCTACACCTTC.

This chain joins TRBV20-1 and TRBJ1-2; D is ambiguous. V lost 3 bases to trimming and J lost 2 bases, with 13 bases between them. The CDR3 loop spans 14 amino acids. The germline V gene encodes CDR1 DFQATT and CDR2 SNEGSKA (reference sequence). CDR3 DNA sequence: TGCAGTGCTAGTTTGGAACCCATCAACTATGGCTACACCTTC. Translation gives CSASLEPINYGYTF.

This rearrangement joins TRBV19 to TRBJ2-1; weak D call: TRBD1 (5 bases). Germline CDR1 is LNHDA and CDR2 is SQIVND (reference sequence). The CDR3 contains 14 residues. Trimming took off 5 bases at V and 5 bases at J, with 13 bases between the two ends. The CDR3 region has the DNA TGTGCCAGTAGTGGGGCAGGGATTAACAATGAGCAGTTCTTC. The encoded protein is CASSGAGINNEQFF.

The V gene is TRBV29-1, the J gene TRBJ2-1; D ambiguous. Trimming left V 3 bases short and J 0 bases short, with 9 bases between. The CDR3 has 14 residues. Germline V lookup: CDR1 SQVTM, CDR2 ANQGSEA. The CDR3 region is CSVDSDSSYNEQFF. For the CDR3, the DNA is TGCAGCGTTGATTCGGATAGCTCCTACAATGAGCAGTTCTTC.

The chain is built from TRBV30 and TRBJ1-3, with D perhaps TRBD1 (5 bases). The V and J ends lost 1 base and 2 bases respectively, with 12 bases between them. The CDR3 is 15 amino acids. CDR1 and CDR2 (germline): GTSNPN, SVGIG (reference sequence). The CDR3 DNA sequence: TGTGCCTGGAGTGGGCAGGGACTGGCTGGAAACACCATATATTTT. As protein: CAWSGQGLAGNTIYF. Full variable domain (missing parts from reference TRBV30 and TRBJ1-3): SQTIHQWPATLVQPVGSPLSLECTVEGTSNPNLYWYRQAAGRGLQLLFYSVGIGQISSEVPQNLSASRPQDRQFILSSKKLLLSDSGFYLCAWSGQGLAGNTIYFGEGSWLTVV.

This clone was recorded only once. This chain connects TRBV5-6 to TRBJ1-3, with TRBD1 as a possible D gene (5 bases). V lost 10 bases and J lost 1, with 18 bases in between. This CDR3 is 15 amino acids long. Looked up from germline, CDR1 is SGHDT and CDR2 is YYEEEE. The CDR3 nucleotides are TGTGCCCGGGGGAGGGCTAAGTATTCTGGAAACACCATATATTTT. It specifies CARGRAKYSGNTIYF.

This clone was recorded once. The chain carries TRBV5-1 and TRBJ2-1; 8 bases align to TRBD2. This CDR3 has 15 residues. The junction had 11 bases not matched to a gene; V was cut back by 7 bases and J by 5 bases. The germline gives CDR1 SGHRS, CDR2 YFSETQ. Written as DNA, the CDR3 is TGCGCCAGCGGCACCGGGGGGGCCCAGGACAATGAGCAGTTCTTC. It is translated as CASGTGGAQDNEQFF.

The V gene is TRBV5-4, the J gene TRBJ2-3, with a possible D match to TRBD2 (6 bases). Germline assignment: CDR1 SGHNT and CDR2 YYREEE (reference sequence). The CDR3 has 14 amino acids. Trimming left V 2 bases short and J 1 base short, with 8 bases between. CDR3 sequence: CASSFGGGTDTQYF. CDR3 in DNA: TGTGCCAGCAGCTTCGGCGGGGGCACAGATACGCAGTATTTT.

The count of this clone is one. The chain links TRBV2 to TRBJ1-5; D not resolved. Per the germline V gene, CDR1 is SNHLY and CDR2 is FYNNEI. Trimming shortened V by 6 bases and J by 0 bases, and 9 bases separated the two germline ends. The CDR3 spans 14 residues. CDR3 sequence reads: CASRAAVSNQPQHF. As DNA, the CDR3 is TGTGCCAGCAGGGCGGCCGTTAGCAATCAGCCCCAGCATTTT. Looking up the rest from reference TRBV2 and TRBJ1-5 gives the full variable domain: EPEVTQTPSHQVTQMGQEVILRCVPISNHLYFYWYRQILGQKVEFLVSFYNNEISEKSEIFDDQFSVERPDGSNFTLKIRSTKLEDSAMYFCASRAAVSNQPQHFGDGTRLSIL.

The chain employs TRBV18 and TRBJ1-5; no definite D call. V lost 6 bases and J lost 1, with 10 bases in between. Germline lookup yields CDR1 KGHSH and CDR2 LQKENI. The CDR3 contains 14 residues. CDR3 in amino acids: CASSSLGSNQPQHF. CDR3 DNA: TGTGCCAGCTCTTCTCTGGGGAGCAATCAGCCCCAGCATTTT.

The chain couples TRBV4-1 to TRBJ2-1, with a weak D call TRBD1 (5 bases). The CDR3 consists of 16 residues. From germline, CDR1 is MGHRA and CDR2 YSYEKL. Trimming shortened V by 1 base and J by 3 bases, and 13 bases separated the two germline ends. The CDR3 bases are TGCGCCAGCAGCCAAGGACGGTTCAGGGACTACAATGAGCAGTTCTTC. The encoded protein is CASSQGRFRDYNEQFF.

The gene calls are TRBV5-5 and TRBJ1-3; D gene unclear. The CDR3 totals 14 residues. V was pared by 1 base and J by 6 bases, with 11 bases between. Germline V gene sequence: CDR1 SGHKS, CDR2 YYEKEE (reference sequence). CDR3 in amino acids: CASSLRAVENTIYF. The CDR3 region has the DNA TGTGCCAGCAGCTTGAGGGCAGTAGAAAACACCATATATTTT. Full variable domain (remainder filled in from reference TRBV5-5 and TRBJ1-3): DAGVTQSPTHLIKTRGQQVTLRCSPISGHKSVSWYQQVLGQGPQFIFQYYEKEERGRGNFPDRFSARQFPNYSSELNVNALLLGDSALYLCASSLRAVENTIYFGEGSWLTVV.

The chain couples TRBV7-2 to TRBJ2-1; D assignment may be TRBD1 or TRBD2 (6 bases each). Per the germline V gene, CDR1 is SGHTA and CDR2 is FQGNSA. V was cut by 6 bases and J by 8 bases, with 14 bases left in between. The CDR3 has 13 residues. As DNA, the CDR3 is TGTGCCAGCAGATTACCCGGGGGCGATGAGCAGTTCTTC. It yields the protein CASRLPGGDEQFF.

The chain recombines TRBV9 with TRBJ2-1; 9 bases are a match to TRBD2. The V and J ends lost 3 bases and 8 bases, in that order; junction bases with no gene match: 6. Germline V gene sequence: CDR1 SGDLS, CDR2 YYNGEE. The CDR3 consists of 14 residues. The CDR3 DNA follows: TGTGCCAGCAGCGCCCTCGCGGGGGGGGATGAGCAGTTCTTC. Translated, it gives CASSALAGGDEQFF.

This clone was recorded once. The chain couples TRBV6-1 to TRBJ1-5; TRBD1 matches 8 bases. CDR3 size: 19 residues. CDR1 MNHNS and CDR2 SASEGT come from the germline V gene. Trimming at V came to 2 bases and at J to 4 bases, leaving 16 bases not matched to a gene. The CDR3 DNA reads TGTGCCAGCAGTGAATACGGGGATCTAAGGACAGGGTCAAATCAGCCCCAGCATTTT. It encodes CASSEYGDLRTGSNQPQHF.

The J gene is TRBJ1-5, the V gene TRBV11-3; 8 positions agree with TRBD1. Germline values: CDR1 SGHNT, CDR2 YENEEA. The CDR3 loop spans 17 amino acids. Trimming removed 5 bases from V and 5 bases from J; junction bases left unmatched: 14. In DNA form, the CDR3 reads TGTGCCAGCAGCCACCTCCCAGGACAGGGCTGGGATCAGCCCCAGCATTTT. Translating it yields CASSHLPGQGWDQPQHF.

The chain is built from TRBV4-2 and TRBJ2-3, with D unclear. V lost 1 base to trimming and J lost 3 bases, with 20 bases between them. This CDR3 is 18 amino acids long. The germline V gene encodes CDR1 LGHNA and CDR2 YNFKEQ. CDR3 sequence: CASSQAGLSGLGTDTQYF. The CDR3 DNA reads as TGTGCCAGCAGCCAAGCGGGTCTCTCTGGGCTCGGAACAGATACGCAGTATTTT.

V and J are TRBV30 and TRBJ1-4; 8 nucleotides agree with TRBD1. The CDR3 covers 16 residues. V gave up 4 bases and J gave up 9 bases; unmatched junction bases: 16. Germline V gene lookup returns CDR1 GTSNPN and CDR2 SVGIG (reference sequence). For the CDR3, the DNA is TGTGCCTGGACTCTTAAGGGGACAGGCCTTTTTCAAAAACTGTTTTTT. It is translated as CAWTLKGTGLFQKLFF.